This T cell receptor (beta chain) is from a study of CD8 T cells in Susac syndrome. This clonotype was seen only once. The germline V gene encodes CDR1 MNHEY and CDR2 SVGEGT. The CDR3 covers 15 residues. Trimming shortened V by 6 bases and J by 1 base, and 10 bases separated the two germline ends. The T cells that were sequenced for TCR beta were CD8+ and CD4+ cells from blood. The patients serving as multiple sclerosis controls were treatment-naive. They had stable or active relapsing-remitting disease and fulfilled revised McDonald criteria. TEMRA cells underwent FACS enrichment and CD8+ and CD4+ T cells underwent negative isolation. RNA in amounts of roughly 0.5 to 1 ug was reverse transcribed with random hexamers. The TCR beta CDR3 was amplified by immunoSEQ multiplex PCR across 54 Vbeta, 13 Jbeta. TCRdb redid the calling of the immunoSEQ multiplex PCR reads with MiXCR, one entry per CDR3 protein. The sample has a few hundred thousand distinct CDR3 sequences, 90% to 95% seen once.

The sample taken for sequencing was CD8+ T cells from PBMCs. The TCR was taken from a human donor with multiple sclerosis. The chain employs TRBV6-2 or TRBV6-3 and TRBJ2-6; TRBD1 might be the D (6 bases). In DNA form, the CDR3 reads TGTGCCAGCAGAGAAACAGGGTCTGGGGCCAACGTCCTGACTTTC. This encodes CASRETGSGANVLTF.